One sample yielded the 23 T cell receptor beta chains listed below, sequenced in a study of CD8+ T cells in alopecia areata. Treatment of the sample: oral pan-JAK inhibitor, 5-10 mg twice daily. cDNA serving as the sequencing template came from extracted, reverse transcribed RNA. Using immunoSEQ multiplex PCR, the repertoire was profiled, and TCRdb retains in-frame clones only, with some absent. In the table there are fewer than 110,000 clones, roughly 84% of which are singletons. This specimen was CD8+ T cells sorted from blood, taken at week 24, from a patient treated with tofacitinib. The receptors shown here come from a human donor with alopecia areata.

This clone has just one count. The rearrangement links TRBV29-1 to TRBJ2-6; maybe TRBD1 (6 bases). Germline CDR1 reads SQVTM; CDR2 reads ANQGSEA. The V end was cut by 2 bases, the J end by 0 bases, with 11 bases between. This CDR3 contains 16 residues. The CDR3 reads CSVESWTVSGANVLTF. CDR3 in DNA: TGCAGCGTTGAAAGTTGGACAGTCTCTGGGGCCAACGTCCTGACTTTC.

This chain connects TRBV7-6 to TRBJ2-7; D is possibly TRBD1 (6 bases). From germline, CDR1 is SGHVS and CDR2 FNYEAQ. This CDR3 is built from 13 residues. Trimming stripped 3 bases from V and 5 bases from J, with 11 bases between. CDR3 DNA: TGTGCCAGCAGCTTCGGGACAATGGACGAGCAGTACTTC. It is translated as CASSFGTMDEQYF. Complete variable domain (other parts from reference TRBV7-6 and TRBJ2-7): GAGVSQSPRYKVTKRGQDVALRCDPISGHVSLYWYRQALGQGPEFLTYFNYEAQQDKSGLPNDRFSAERPEGSISTLTIQRTEQRDSAMYRCASSFGTMDEQYFGPGTRLTVT.

The V call is TRBV4-1, the J call TRBJ1-1; weak D call: TRBD1 (5 bases). The germline CDR1 and CDR2 sequences are MGHRA and YSYEKL. The CDR3 runs 13 residues. The germline V and J ends were trimmed by 7 bases and 0 bases, with 9 bases remaining between them. CDR3 amino acids: CASTPGLNTEAFF. The CDR3 coding sequence is TGCGCCAGCACCCCAGGGTTGAACACTGAAGCTTTCTTT.

This sequence joins TRBV27 and TRBJ2-3; D remains ambiguous. Germline CDR1 MNHEY, CDR2 SMNVEV (reference sequence). The CDR3 is 16 residues long. V was trimmed by 2 bases and J by 0 bases, leaving 12 bases between them. The CDR3 DNA reads as TGTGCCAGCAGTTTAGGGCGCGTCCCCAGCACAGATACGCAGTATTTT. Its protein is CASSLGRVPSTDTQYF.

This clone was counted only a few times. This chain links TRBV29-1 with TRBJ2-7; 8 bases align to TRBD1. The trim removed 8 bases at V and 4 bases at J, leaving 13 bases unmatched. The CDR3 totals 14 residues. Germline V gene lookup returns CDR1 SQVTM and CDR2 ANQGSEA. The CDR3 nucleotides are TGCAGCACTTCATCCAGGGGGCTTGCTTACGAGCAGTACTTC. Its protein is CSTSSRGLAYEQYF.

The gene calls are TRBV7-2 and TRBJ2-7; D is possibly TRBD1 (5 bases). The germline V gene encodes CDR1 SGHTA and CDR2 FQGNSA. The CDR3 contains 15 residues. Trimming shortened V by 1 base and J by 3 bases, and 13 bases separated the two germline ends. In DNA form, the CDR3 reads TGTGCCAGCAGCTTAGATTATGACAGAGGCTACGAGCAGTACTTC. This sequence encodes CASSLDYDRGYEQYF.

Here the CDR3 DNA reads TGCGCCAGCAGCCAAGATCCGCAGCGGGGCTACGAGCAGTACTTC. Amino acid sequence: CASSQDPQRGYEQYF. The rearrangement links TRBV4-1 to TRBJ2-7; 7 bases are a match to TRBD2. This CDR3 has 15 residues. The germline gives CDR1 MGHRA, CDR2 YSYEKL. J lost 3 bases, V lost 0 bases, and 5 bases had no gene match.

The V and J genes are TRBV4-3 and TRBJ2-7; the D call may be TRBD1 or TRBD2 (5 bases each). This CDR3 contains 13 residues. V lost 0 bases and J 5 bases, leaving 8 bases between the germline ends. From germline, CDR1 is LGHNA and CDR2 YSLEER. The CDR3 protein is CASSQDRGDEQYF. CDR3 nucleotides: TGCGCCAGCAGCCAAGATAGGGGAGACGAGCAGTACTTC.

The V and J genes are TRBV9 and TRBJ2-1; 7 bases match TRBD2. The CDR3 runs to 15 residues. Trimming removed 4 bases from V and 4 bases from J; junction bases left unmatched: 8. CDR1 and CDR2 from the germline V gene are SGDLS and YYNGEE. Written as DNA, the CDR3 is TGTGCCAGCAGCCCCGCTCTAGCGGAGTACAATGAGCAGTTCTTC. Its translation: CASSPALAEYNEQFF.

This chain joins TRBV4-1 and TRBJ2-7, with D possibly being TRBD2 (5 bases). Germline loops: CDR1 MGHRA, CDR2 YSYEKL. V dropped 2 bases and J dropped 3 bases, with 11 bases sitting between them. This CDR3 is built from 14 residues. This chain's CDR3 is CASSQISEGYEQYF. The CDR3 DNA reads as TGCGCCAGCAGCCAAATATCTGAGGGCTACGAGCAGTACTTC.

The gene calls are TRBV30 and TRBJ2-3; the D is unclear. This CDR3 is built from 15 residues. Germline CDR1 GTSNPN, CDR2 SVGIG (reference sequence). The V and J ends lost 0 bases and 0 bases respectively, with 10 bases between them. This CDR3 is CAWSVLAVSTDTQYF. The CDR3 DNA reads TGTGCCTGGAGTGTACTGGCTGTAAGCACAGATACGCAGTATTTT.

V usage is TRBV29-1 and J usage is TRBJ2-1, with 9 bases identical to TRBD2. This CDR3 spans 14 amino acids. Looked up from germline, CDR1 is SQVTM and CDR2 is ANQGSEA. Trimming took 0 bases from V and 10 from J; bases not matched to a gene: 7. This chain's CDR3 is CSVEDEWRGGEQFF. CDR3 in DNA: TGCAGCGTTGAAGATGAGTGGCGGGGGGGCGAGCAGTTCTTC.

This clone was observed once. V is TRBV7-9 and J is TRBJ2-7, with D uncertain. CDR1 SEHNR and CDR2 FQNEAQ come from the germline V gene (reference sequence). The CDR3 spans 13 residues. The V end lost 3 bases, the J end lost 0 bases, and 6 bases lay between the germline ends. The CDR3 is CASSFTSSYEQYF. In DNA form, the CDR3 reads TGTGCCAGCAGCTTTACCAGCTCCTACGAGCAGTACTTC.

The chain carries TRBV27 and TRBJ1-4; 7 bases match TRBD1. The J segment lost 4 bases and the V segment lost 6 bases, leaving 5 bases of the junction unmatched. Per germline, CDR1 MNHEY and CDR2 SMNVEV (reference sequence). The CDR3 loop spans 14 amino acids. CDR3 loop: CASRAGTVNEKLFF. CDR3 in DNA: TGTGCCAGCAGAGCCGGGACAGTTAATGAAAAACTGTTTTTT.

V usage is TRBV5-1 and J usage is TRBJ2-7; TRBD1 aligns across 9 bases. This CDR3 region has 15 residues. The germline gives CDR1 SGHRS, CDR2 YFSETQ. Trimming took 4 bases from V and 4 from J; bases not matched to a gene: 9. The chain's CDR3 is CASSPRTGDSYEQYF. The CDR3 DNA is TGCGCCAGCAGCCCCAGGACAGGGGACTCTTACGAGCAGTACTTC.

This clone has just a few counts. In nucleotides, the CDR3 is TGTGCCAGCAGCTTACAGGGACTCCAAGAGACCCAGTACTTC. Its translation is CASSLQGLQETQYF. The chain employs TRBV13 and TRBJ2-5, with D possibly being TRBD2 (6 bases). The V end was cut by 2 bases, the J end by 1 base, with 8 bases between. The CDR3 is made up of 14 amino acids. Germline CDR1 and CDR2: PRHDT and FYEKMQ (reference sequence).

The rearrangement joins TRBV7-2 to TRBJ2-7, with 8 positions matching TRBD2. V was pared by 4 bases and J by 4 bases, with 6 bases of the junction left unmatched. The germline V gene has CDR1 SGHTA and CDR2 FQGNSA. The CDR3 extends over 14 amino acids. CDR3 sequence reads: CASSYASGGYEQYF. CDR3 in DNA: TGTGCCAGCAGCTACGCCAGCGGGGGTTACGAGCAGTACTTC.

The V call is TRBV11-1, the J call TRBJ2-3; no definite D call. The CDR3 extends over 15 amino acids. Germline V lookup: CDR1 SGHAT, CDR2 FQDESV (reference sequence). V was pared by 3 bases and J by 0 bases, with 10 bases between. The CDR3 reads CASSFGWASTDTQYF. CDR3 nucleotides: TGTGCCAGCAGCTTTGGGTGGGCCAGCACAGATACGCAGTATTTT.

This sequence joins TRBV27 and TRBJ2-1, with 9 bases identical to TRBD2. Germline V gives CDR1 MNHEY, CDR2 SMNVEV (reference sequence). V dropped 2 bases and J dropped 8; count of bases not matched to a gene: 4. This CDR3 is 14 amino acids long. DNA for the CDR3: TGTGCCAGCAGTTTAGCGGGGGGGCACGATGAGCAGTTCTTC. This codes for CASSLAGGHDEQFF.

This chain connects TRBV2 to TRBJ2-1; TRBD2 might be the D (5 bases). Germline-derived CDR1 and CDR2 are SNHLY and FYNNEI. The CDR3 spans 14 residues. V lost 9 bases, J lost 0 bases, and 12 bases lay in between. DNA for the CDR3: TGTGCCAGAGGACGGACTGGCTCCTACAATGAGCAGTTCTTC. Translation: CARGRTGSYNEQFF.

The rearrangement uses TRBV9 and TRBJ2-1; the match to TRBD2 covers 14 bases. The CDR3 sequence is 19 residues long. The junction had 16 bases not matched to a gene; V was cut back by 4 bases and J by 7 bases. Germline V gene lookup returns CDR1 SGDLS and CDR2 YYNGEE. CDR3 in amino acids: CASSLPGLAGAVWWNEQFF. The CDR3 nucleotides are TGTGCCAGCAGCTTGCCGGGACTAGCGGGGGCTGTCTGGTGGAATGAGCAGTTCTTC.

The chain combines TRBV7-6 with TRBJ1-1, with a possible D match to TRBD1 (6 bases). CDR3 length: 15 residues. CDR1 is SGHVS and CDR2 is FNYEAQ in the germline V gene. Trimming cost V 5 bases and J 2 bases, with 15 bases left between them. DNA of the CDR3: TGTGCCAGCAGCGGGGGGACACAAAAAAACACTGAAGCTTTCTTT. Encoded protein: CASSGGTQKNTEAFF.

The chain has TRBV13 and TRBJ2-3, with TRBD2 identical over 8 bases. J was trimmed by 2 bases and V by 1 base; bases with no gene match: 5. This CDR3 has 16 residues. Germline V gives CDR1 PRHDT, CDR2 FYEKMQ (reference sequence). CDR3 DNA sequence: TGTGCCAGCAGCTTAGTTAGCGGGGCCTACACAGATACGCAGTATTTT. This translates into CASSLVSGAYTDTQYF.